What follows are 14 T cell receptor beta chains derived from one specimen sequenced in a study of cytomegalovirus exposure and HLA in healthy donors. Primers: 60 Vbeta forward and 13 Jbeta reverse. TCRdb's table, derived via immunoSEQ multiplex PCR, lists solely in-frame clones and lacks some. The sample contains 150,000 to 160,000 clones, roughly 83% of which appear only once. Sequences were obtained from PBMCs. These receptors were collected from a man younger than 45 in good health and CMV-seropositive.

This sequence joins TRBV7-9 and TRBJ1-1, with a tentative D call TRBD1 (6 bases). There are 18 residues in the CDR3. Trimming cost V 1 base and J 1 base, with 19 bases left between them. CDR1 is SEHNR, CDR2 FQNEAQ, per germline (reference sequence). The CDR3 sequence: CASSLEPQGARKNTEAFF. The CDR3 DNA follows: TGTGCCAGCAGCTTAGAACCACAGGGCGCACGTAAGAACACTGAAGCTTTCTTT.

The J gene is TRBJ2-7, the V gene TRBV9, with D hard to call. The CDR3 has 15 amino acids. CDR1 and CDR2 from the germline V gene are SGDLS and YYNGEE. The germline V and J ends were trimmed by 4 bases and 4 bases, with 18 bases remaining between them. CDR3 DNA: TGTGCCAGCAGCCGAACAGACCGTCCCATGTACGAGCAGTACTTC. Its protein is CASSRTDRPMYEQYF.

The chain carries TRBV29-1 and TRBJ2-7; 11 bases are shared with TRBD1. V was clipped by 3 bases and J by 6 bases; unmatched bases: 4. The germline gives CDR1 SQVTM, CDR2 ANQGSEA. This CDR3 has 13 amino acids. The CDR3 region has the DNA TGCAGCGTTGACGGACAGGGGGCGAGCGAGCAGTACTTC. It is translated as CSVDGQGASEQYF.

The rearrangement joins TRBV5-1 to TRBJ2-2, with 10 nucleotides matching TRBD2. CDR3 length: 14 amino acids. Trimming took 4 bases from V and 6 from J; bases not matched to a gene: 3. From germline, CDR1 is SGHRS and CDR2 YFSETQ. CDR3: CASSLAGAAGELFF. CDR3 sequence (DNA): TGCGCCAGCAGCCTAGCGGGAGCTGCCGGGGAGCTGTTTTTT.

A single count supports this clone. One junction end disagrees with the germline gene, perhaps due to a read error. The DNA for the CDR3 is TGTGCCAGCAGCAATACAGGGAACGCTGAAGCTTTCTTT. Residues: CASSNTGNAEAFF. The chain joins TRBV2 to TRBJ1-1; tentative D call: TRBD1 (6 bases). This CDR3 spans 13 amino acids. CDR1 and CDR2 from the germline V gene are SNHLY and FYNNEI.

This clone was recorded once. CDR3 loop: CATSRDGTGNNQPQHF. CDR3 sequence (DNA): TGTGCCACCAGCAGGGACGGGACAGGGAACAATCAGCCCCAGCATTTT. The chain uses TRBV15 and TRBJ1-5; 9 bases fit TRBD1. The germline CDR1 and CDR2 sequences are LNHNV and YYDKDF (reference sequence). There are 16 residues in the CDR3. V dropped 3 bases and J dropped 3; count of bases not matched to a gene: 6. Variable domain in full (rest from reference TRBV15 and TRBJ1-5): DAMVIQNPRYQVTQFGKPVTLSCSQTLNHNVMYWYQQKSSQAPKLLFHYYDKDFNNEADTPDNFQSRRPNTSFCFLDIRSPGLGDTAMYLCATSRDGTGNNQPQHFGDGTRLSIL.

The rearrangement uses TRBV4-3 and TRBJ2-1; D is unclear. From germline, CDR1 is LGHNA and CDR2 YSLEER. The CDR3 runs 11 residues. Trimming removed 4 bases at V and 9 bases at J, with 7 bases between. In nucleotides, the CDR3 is TGCGCCAGCAGCCTGAGTACTGAGCAGTTCTTC. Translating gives CASSLSTEQFF.

DNA of the CDR3: TGTGCCAGCAGCTTCCGTGGGGCCAACGTCCTGACTTTC. Its translation is CASSFRGANVLTF. The rearrangement links TRBV7-3 to TRBJ2-6; D not certain. Germline V CDR1 and CDR2: SGHTA, FQGTGA. This CDR3 is built from 13 residues. Trimming shortened V by 3 bases and J by 3 bases, and 3 bases separated the two germline ends.

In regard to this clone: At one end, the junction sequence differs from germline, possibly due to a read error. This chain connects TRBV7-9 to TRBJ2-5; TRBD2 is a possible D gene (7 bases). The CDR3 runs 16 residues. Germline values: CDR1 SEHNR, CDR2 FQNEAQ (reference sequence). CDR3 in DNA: TGTTCCAGCAGCTGGTTGGGGGGGCCAAGACAAGAGACCCAGTACTTC. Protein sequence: CSSSWLGGPRQETQYF. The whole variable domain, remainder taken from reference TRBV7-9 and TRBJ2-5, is DTGVSQNPRHKITKRGQNVTFRCDPISEHNRLYWYRQTLGQGPEFLTYFQNEAQLEKSRLLSDRFSAERPKGSFSTLEIQRTEQGDSAMYLCSSSWLGGPRQETQYFGPGTRLLVL.

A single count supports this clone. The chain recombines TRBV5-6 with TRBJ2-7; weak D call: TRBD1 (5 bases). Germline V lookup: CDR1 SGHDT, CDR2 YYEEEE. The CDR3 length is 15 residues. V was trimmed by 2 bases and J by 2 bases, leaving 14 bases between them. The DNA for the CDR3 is TGTGCCAGCAGCTTAATGGACACGATAACCTACGAGCAGTACTTC. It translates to CASSLMDTITYEQYF.

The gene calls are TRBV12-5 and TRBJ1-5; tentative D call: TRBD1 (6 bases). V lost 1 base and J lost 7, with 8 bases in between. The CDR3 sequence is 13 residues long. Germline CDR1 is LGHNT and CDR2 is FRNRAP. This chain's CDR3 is CASGLEDRQPQHF. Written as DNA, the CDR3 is TGTGCTAGTGGTTTGGAGGACAGACAGCCCCAGCATTTT. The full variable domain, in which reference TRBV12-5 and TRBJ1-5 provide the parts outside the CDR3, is DARVTQTPRHKVTEMGQEVTMRCQPILGHNTVFWYRQTMMQGLELLAYFRNRAPLDDSGMPKDRFSAEMPDATLATLKIQPSEPRDSAVYFCASGLEDRQPQHFGDGTRLSIL.

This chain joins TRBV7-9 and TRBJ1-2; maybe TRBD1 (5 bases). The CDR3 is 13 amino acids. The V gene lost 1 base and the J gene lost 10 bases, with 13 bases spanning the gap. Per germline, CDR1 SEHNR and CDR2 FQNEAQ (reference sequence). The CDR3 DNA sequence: TGTGCCAGCAGCTTAGATGGACAATGGGACTACACCTTC. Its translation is CASSLDGQWDYTF. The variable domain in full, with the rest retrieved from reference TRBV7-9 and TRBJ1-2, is DTGVSQNPRHKITKRGQNVTFRCDPISEHNRLYWYRQTLGQGPEFLTYFQNEAQLEKSRLLSDRFSAERPKGSFSTLEIQRTEQGDSAMYLCASSLDGQWDYTFGSGTRLTVV.

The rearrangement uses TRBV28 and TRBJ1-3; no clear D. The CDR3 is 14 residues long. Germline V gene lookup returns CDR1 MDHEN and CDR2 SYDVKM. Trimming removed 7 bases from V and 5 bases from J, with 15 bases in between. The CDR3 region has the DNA TGTGCCAGCACCCCCACGGGGATAAGAAACACCATATATTTT. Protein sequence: CASTPTGIRNTIYF.

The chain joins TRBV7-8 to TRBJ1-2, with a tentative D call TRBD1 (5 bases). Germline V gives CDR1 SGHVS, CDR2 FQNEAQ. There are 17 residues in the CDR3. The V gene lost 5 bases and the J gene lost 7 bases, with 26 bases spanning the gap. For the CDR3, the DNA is TGTGCCAGCAGCGCACACAATCGCAACGGGGGTTTGGGTGGCTACACCTTC. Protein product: CASSAHNRNGGLGGYTF.